This paragraph reports one TCR beta chain. It lacks a known antigen. Qualities for individual bases were not recorded, and no much larger clone is one base off. This sample stems from a study of T cell responses to AZD1222 COVID-19 vaccine (dated by TCRdb to 2020 to 2022). For context, the study as a whole: AZD1222 recipients with second doses at about 4 weeks or about 12 weeks were pooled, because spike-specific TCR depth and breadth did not differ between schedules. Trial participants were enrolled by age into 18-55, 56-69 and 70-plus year subgroups, with approximately 150, 30 and 60 TCR-sequenced participants respectively. A total of under 250 trial participants underwent TCR sequencing, of whom about 200 had received two doses of AZD1222 and 26 had received two doses of the MenACWY control vaccine. Broad study findings and their caveats: No day 14 peak-response samples were available, so repertoires were characterized only after the peak T cell response. A significant rise in spike-specific TCR breadth and depth was observed after two AZD1222 doses relative to day 0 and relative to MenACWY recipients. Epitopes outside the regions mutated in the B.1.351 and B.1.1.7 variants were reportedly recognized by nearly half of the unique spike-specific TCRs. Participants were mostly white British, with more females than males. The authors suggested clonal diversity may have been underestimated. The vaccine-associated CD4 TCRs covered the entire spike protein, and the dominant responses fell in regions 160-218 and 743-854. Conclusions about previously exposed vaccinees were limited because only six AZD1222 recipients were SARS-CoV-2 seropositive at baseline. The 56-69-year group was small, and its depth increase did not reach significance, likely because of low power.

The CDR3 regions of human TCRbeta chains were analyzed by immunosequencing. The original pipeline was this. Repertoire TCRs were matched against a reference library of SARS-CoV-2-specific TCRs generated with the MIRA antigen-specificity platform. Breadth was defined as the fraction of unique TCRs that were SARS-CoV-2-associated, and depth was defined as the fraction of total T cells that were SARS-CoV-2-associated. Using the MIRA data, each spike-specific TCR was mapped to the spike region that the TCR reacts to and placed in a CD4 or CD8 class. Log10-transformed breadth and depth values were compared by one-way ANOVA with Sidak's multiple comparisons tests. Drawn from immuneACCESS, this table holds only the in-frame rearrangements with V and J called that TCRdb kept. Clones are partly lost; checked studies trace under half to an unresolved V gene and leave the rest unexplained. That table gives V, J and clone size, and the DNA gave D and trimming. The sample data list about 99,000 clones, and over 70% of these were observed just once. The ten largest clones capture over 6.5% of the sample.

The sample's time point label, decoded: baseline before first vaccination. Vaccinee samples came from UK trials COV001 and COV002, including a single-blind randomized controlled phase 2/3 trial of AZD1222 (ChAdOx1 nCoV-19) in healthy adults. For TCRbeta chain sequencing, PBMC samples from trial participants were taken at day 0 and at day 28 after the second dose. Based on the germline V gene, the CDR1 and CDR2 sequences are SGHRS and YFSETQ. V and J are truncated by 3 bases and 2 bases respectively, leaving an intervening sequence of 11 bases. The CDR3 contains 15 residues, cysteine and phenylalanine counted. This entry keeps only the CDR3 DNA: 45 bases, framed from base 1.

Rearrangement joined TRBV5-1 to TRBJ2-2; the best D guess is TRBD1, with 6 bases matching. The clonotype originates from an adult in good health. Sequencing was performed on peripheral blood, taken on day 0 of AZD1222 vaccination. CDR3 reads: CASSSTGINTGELFF. The sequenced DNA is TGCGCCAGCAGCTCAACAGGGATCAACACCGGGGAGCTGTTTTTT. The CDR3 plus the reference TRBV5-1 and TRBJ2-2 genes for the other parts give the full variable domain: KAGVTQTPRYLIKTRGQQVTLSCSPISGHRSVSWYQQTPGQGLQFLFEYFSETQRNKGNFPGRFSGRQFSNSRSEMNVSTLELGDSALYLCASSSTGINTGELFFGEGSRLTVL.